The subject of this entry is one T cell receptor (beta chain). The assay was immunoSEQ multiplex PCR, and TCRdb's table has in-frame clones only and misses some. The sample consists of 65,000 to 90,000 clones, approximately 92% of them appearing once. The data belong to a study of T cell changes during pregnancy in multiple sclerosis. Per germline, CDR1 MNHNS and CDR2 SASEGT. The CDR3 length is 15 residues. The ends were cut back, 8 bases at V and 9 bases at J, with 20 bases in the middle. The sequence came from a female donor in good health, enrolled as a control in a pregnancy study. Sequenced here: peripheral blood, sampled in the third trimester of pregnancy. The rearrangement uses TRBV6-1 and TRBJ1-6; TRBD1 is a possible D gene (6 bases). The CDR3 bases are TGTGCCAGCGAACCGGGACACCTAGGGGGTTCACCCCTCCACTTT. Protein sequence: CASEPGHLGGSPLHF.